Reported below is one TCR beta chain. No antigen is known for it. This sample is part of a study of shared clonotypes between healthy human individuals. Study overall: CD4 naive cells filled three plates per donor, CD4 memory three, CD8 naive two and CD8 memory one.

Clones were sequenced by immunoSEQ multiplex PCR, and TCRdb holds only the in-frame ones, with some missing. The sample includes 650,000 to 800,000 clones, roughly two thirds of them seen just once. The CDR3 is 13 residues long. The V end was cut by 3 bases, the J end by 7 bases, with 11 bases between. Germline assignment: CDR1 SGHTS and CDR2 YDEGEE. Points from the study as a whole: Memory subsets generally showed lower estimated richness than naive subsets. Rarefaction showed that sequencing of sorted subsets was incomplete (despite large depth).

The rearrangement uses TRBV5-8 and TRBJ1-5; no reliable D call. The sequencing input was memory CD4+ T cells sorted from blood. The sample's subset: CD45RA-negative fraction. The source of this sequence is a woman in her thirties in good health. Here the CDR3 reads CASSSTGAQPQHF. In DNA form, the CDR3 reads TGTGCCAGCAGCTCGACGGGTGCCCAGCCCCAGCATTTT. The whole variable domain, remainder taken from reference TRBV5-8 and TRBJ1-5, is EAGVTQSPTHLIKTRGQQATLRCSPISGHTSVYWYQQALGLGLQFLLWYDEGEERNRGNFPPRFSGRQFPNYSSELNVNALELEDSALYLCASSSTGAQPQHFGDGTRLSIL.